The 12 T cell receptor beta chains below come from one sample, sequenced in a study of immune evolution from preneoplasia to lung adenocarcinoma. The table came from immunoSEQ multiplex PCR; TCRdb's copy has only in-frame clones and leaves some out. This repertoire shows under 45,000 clones, approximately 79% found once; its top ten account for around 4.6%. Sequenced sample: FFPE invasive lung adenocarcinoma tissue. The receptors were sampled from a person between 55 and 70 years old with lung adenocarcinoma.

CDR3 sequence reads: CASSPDTGREPQHF. CDR3 DNA sequence: TGTGCCAGCAGCCCGGACACTGGGAGGGAGCCCCAGCATTTT. V and J are TRBV7-8 and TRBJ1-5, with D tentatively TRBD1 (5 bases). The CDR3 spans 14 residues. The V and J ends lost 5 bases and 8 bases respectively, with 16 bases between them. Germline V gene sequence: CDR1 SGHVS, CDR2 FQNEAQ.

Of note for this clone: Distinct nucleotide sequences in the sample also encode this CDR3. The gene calls are TRBV18 and TRBJ2-5; possibly TRBD1 for D (6 bases). V lost 3 bases and J 5 bases, leaving 7 bases between the germline ends. The CDR3 consists of 12 residues. CDR1 KGHSH and CDR2 LQKENI come from the germline V gene. CDR3 sequence reads: CASSPRGETQYF. The CDR3 region has the DNA TGTGCCAGCTCACCTAGGGGGGAGACCCAGTACTTC.

V is TRBV5-1 and J is TRBJ2-5, with TRBD2 identical over 7 bases. The CDR3 contains 14 residues. Germline CDR1 SGHRS, CDR2 YFSETQ. V lost 4 bases to trimming and J lost 3 bases; unmatched junction nucleotides: 6. This CDR3 is CASSPLAGEETQYF. The DNA for the CDR3 is TGCGCCAGCAGCCCACTTGCGGGAGAAGAGACCCAGTACTTC.

The chain uses TRBV18 and TRBJ1-5; no firm D call. This CDR3 spans 14 amino acids. Trimming removed 2 bases at V and 2 bases at J, with 7 bases between. CDR1 and CDR2 (germline): KGHSH, LQKENI. The CDR3: CASSPGSGNQPQHF. In DNA, the CDR3 is TGTGCCAGCTCACCAGGTTCTGGCAATCAGCCCCAGCATTTT. Full variable domain (outside the CDR3, taken from reference TRBV18 and TRBJ1-5): NAGVMQNPRHLVRRRGQEARLRCSPMKGHSHVYWYRQLPEEGLKFMVYLQKENIIDESGMPKERFSAEFPKEGPSILRIQQVVRGDSAAYFCASSPGSGNQPQHFGDGTRLSIL.

The chain is built from TRBV5-1 and TRBJ2-1; unclear D gene. CDR1 SGHRS and CDR2 YFSETQ come from the germline V gene. This CDR3 is 12 amino acids long. V was clipped by 0 bases and J by 10 bases, with 8 bases between them. As DNA, the CDR3 is TGCGCCAGCAGCTTGGGCGTCGAAGAGCAGTTCTTC. This sequence encodes CASSLGVEEQFF.

This chain links TRBV5-1 with TRBJ2-3; the D is unclear. V was trimmed by 2 bases and J by 0 bases, leaving 13 bases between them. The germline gives CDR1 SGHRS, CDR2 YFSETQ. The CDR3 covers 16 residues. The CDR3 reads CASSFDPSGSTDTQYF. CDR3 sequence (DNA): TGCGCCAGCAGCTTCGATCCCTCCGGGAGCACAGATACGCAGTATTTT.

The table lists this clone with a few counts. The rearrangement links TRBV15 to TRBJ2-7, with D possibly being TRBD1 (5 bases). Germline loops: CDR1 LNHNV, CDR2 YYDKDF (reference sequence). The CDR3 runs to 14 residues. V lost 0 bases to trimming and J lost 6 bases, with 12 bases between them. This chain's CDR3 is CATSRDREAGEQYF. CDR3 bases: TGTGCCACCAGCAGAGACAGGGAAGCAGGCGAGCAGTACTTC.

The J gene is TRBJ2-6, the V gene TRBV2, with 9 bases matching TRBD1. J was trimmed by 4 bases and V by 6 bases; bases with no gene match: 10. CDR1 SNHLY and CDR2 FYNNEI come from the germline V gene. This CDR3 is 17 amino acids long. CDR3 region: CASRRAGQGSGANVLTF. DNA of the CDR3: TGTGCCAGCAGAAGGGCAGGACAGGGGTCCGGGGCCAACGTCCTGACTTTC. Together with reference TRBV2 and TRBJ2-6, the CDR3 gives the full variable domain: EPEVTQTPSHQVTQMGQEVILRCVPISNHLYFYWYRQILGQKVEFLVSFYNNEISEKSEIFDDQFSVERPDGSNFTLKIRSTKLEDSAMYFCASRRAGQGSGANVLTFGAGSRLTVL.

The CDR3 nucleotides are TGTGCCACCAGCAGAGATTCGGGACTAGTGCCCAATGAGCAGTTCTTC. Protein product: CATSRDSGLVPNEQFF. This chain joins TRBV15 and TRBJ2-1; 8 bases map to TRBD2. J lost 6 bases, V lost 0 bases, and 7 bases had no gene match. The CDR3 consists of 16 residues. Germline values: CDR1 LNHNV, CDR2 YYDKDF (reference sequence).

The V gene is TRBV11-3, the J gene TRBJ1-3; no clear D gene. Trimming pared 4 bases from V and 4 bases from J, leaving 8 bases between. The CDR3 loop spans 13 amino acids. Germline V CDR1 and CDR2: SGHNT, YENEEA. The CDR3 DNA reads TGTGCCAGCAGCTCCCTACGGGGAAACACCATATATTTT. Residues: CASSSLRGNTIYF.

The V and J genes are TRBV25-1 and TRBJ2-1; tentatively, D is TRBD1 or TRBD2 (5 bases each). The CDR3 is 11 residues long. With 7 bases removed from V and 7 bases from J, the gap between germline ends came to 8 bases. From germline, CDR1 is MGHDK and CDR2 SYGVNS. The CDR3 region has the DNA TGTGCCAGCATGTGGGGGAATGAGCAGTTCTTC. Protein: CASMWGNEQFF.

This chain links TRBV6-6 with TRBJ1-2, with TRBD1 as a possible D gene (5 bases). The ends were cut back, 2 bases at V and 8 bases at J, with 12 bases in the middle. The CDR3 runs 13 residues. CDR1 is MNHNY, CDR2 SVGAGI, per germline (reference sequence). CDR3 DNA: TGTGCCAGCAGTTACGGGGGGGGGAGAGGCTACACCTTC. Translating gives CASSYGGGRGYTF.